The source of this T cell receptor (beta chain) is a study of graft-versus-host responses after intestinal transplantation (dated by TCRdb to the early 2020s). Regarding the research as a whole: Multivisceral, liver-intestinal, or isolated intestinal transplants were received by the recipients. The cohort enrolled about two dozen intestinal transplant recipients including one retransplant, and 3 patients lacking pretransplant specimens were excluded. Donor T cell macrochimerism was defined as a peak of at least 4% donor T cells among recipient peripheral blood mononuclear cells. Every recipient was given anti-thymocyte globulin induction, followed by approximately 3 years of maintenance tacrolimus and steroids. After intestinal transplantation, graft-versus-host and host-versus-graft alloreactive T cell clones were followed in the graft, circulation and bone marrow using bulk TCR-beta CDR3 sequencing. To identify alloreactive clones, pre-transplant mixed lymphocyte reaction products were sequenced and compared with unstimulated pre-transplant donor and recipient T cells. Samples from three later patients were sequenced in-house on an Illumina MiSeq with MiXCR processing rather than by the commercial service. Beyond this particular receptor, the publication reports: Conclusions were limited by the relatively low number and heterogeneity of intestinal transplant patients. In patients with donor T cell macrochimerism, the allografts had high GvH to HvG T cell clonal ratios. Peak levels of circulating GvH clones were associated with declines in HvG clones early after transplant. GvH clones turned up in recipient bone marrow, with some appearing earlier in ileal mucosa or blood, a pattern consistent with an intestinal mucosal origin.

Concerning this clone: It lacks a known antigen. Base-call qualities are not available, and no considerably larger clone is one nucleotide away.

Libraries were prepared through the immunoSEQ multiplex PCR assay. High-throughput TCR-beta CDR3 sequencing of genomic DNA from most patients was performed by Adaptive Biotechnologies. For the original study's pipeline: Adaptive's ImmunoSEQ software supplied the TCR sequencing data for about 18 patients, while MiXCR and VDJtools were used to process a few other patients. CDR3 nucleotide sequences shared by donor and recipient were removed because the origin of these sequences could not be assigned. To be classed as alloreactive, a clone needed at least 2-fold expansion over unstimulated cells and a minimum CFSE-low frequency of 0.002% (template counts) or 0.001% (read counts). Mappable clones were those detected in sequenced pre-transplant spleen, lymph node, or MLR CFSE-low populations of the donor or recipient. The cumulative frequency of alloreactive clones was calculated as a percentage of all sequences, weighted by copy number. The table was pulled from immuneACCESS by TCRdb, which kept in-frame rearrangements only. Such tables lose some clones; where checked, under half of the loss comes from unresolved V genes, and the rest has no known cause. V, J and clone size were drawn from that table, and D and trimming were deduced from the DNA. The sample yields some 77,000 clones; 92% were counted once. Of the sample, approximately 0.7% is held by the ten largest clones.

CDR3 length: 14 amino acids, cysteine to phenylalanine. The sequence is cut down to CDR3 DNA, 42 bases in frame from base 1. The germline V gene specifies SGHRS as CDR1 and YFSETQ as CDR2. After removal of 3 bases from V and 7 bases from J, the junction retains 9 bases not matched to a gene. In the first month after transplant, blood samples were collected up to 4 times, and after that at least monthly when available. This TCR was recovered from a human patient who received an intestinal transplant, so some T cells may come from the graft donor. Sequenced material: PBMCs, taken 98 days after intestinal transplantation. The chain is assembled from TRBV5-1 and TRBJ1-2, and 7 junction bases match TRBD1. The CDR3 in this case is CASSSATGDPGYTF. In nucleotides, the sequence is TGCGCCAGCAGCTCTGCAACAGGGGATCCTGGCTACACCTTC.